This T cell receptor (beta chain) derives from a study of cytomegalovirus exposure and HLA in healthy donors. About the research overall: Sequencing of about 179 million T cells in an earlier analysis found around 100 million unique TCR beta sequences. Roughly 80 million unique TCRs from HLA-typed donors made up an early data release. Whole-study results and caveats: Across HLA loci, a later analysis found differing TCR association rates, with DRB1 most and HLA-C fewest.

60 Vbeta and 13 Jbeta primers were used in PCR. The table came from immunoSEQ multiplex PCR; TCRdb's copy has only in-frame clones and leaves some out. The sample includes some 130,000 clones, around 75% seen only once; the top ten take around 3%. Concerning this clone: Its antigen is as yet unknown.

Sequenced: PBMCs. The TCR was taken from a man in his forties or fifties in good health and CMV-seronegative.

As DNA, the CDR3 is TGTGCCAGCAGCCGGAGTTTAAACACTGAAGCTTTCTTT. This sequence encodes CASSRSLNTEAFF. The chain joins TRBV7-9 to TRBJ1-1; D gene ambiguous. Germline values: CDR1 SEHNR, CDR2 FQNEAQ (reference sequence). The CDR3 runs 13 residues. Trimming removed 5 bases at V and 2 bases at J, with 9 bases between.